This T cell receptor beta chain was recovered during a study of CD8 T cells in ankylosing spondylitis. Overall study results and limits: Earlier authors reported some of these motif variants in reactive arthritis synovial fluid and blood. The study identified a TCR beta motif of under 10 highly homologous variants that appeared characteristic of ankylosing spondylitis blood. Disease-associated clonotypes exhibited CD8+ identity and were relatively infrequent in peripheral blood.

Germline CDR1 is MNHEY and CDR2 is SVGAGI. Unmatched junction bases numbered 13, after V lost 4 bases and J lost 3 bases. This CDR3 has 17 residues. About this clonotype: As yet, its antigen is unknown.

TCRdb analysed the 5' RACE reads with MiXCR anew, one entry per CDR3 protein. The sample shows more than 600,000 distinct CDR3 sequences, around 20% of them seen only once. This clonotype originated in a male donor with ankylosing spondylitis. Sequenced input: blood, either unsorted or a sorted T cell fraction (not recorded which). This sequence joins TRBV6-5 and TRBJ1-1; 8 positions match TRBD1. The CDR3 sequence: CASSSSLTWTGYTEAFF. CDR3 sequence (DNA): TGTGCCAGCAGTTCGTCCCTCACATGGACAGGGTACACTGAAGCTTTCTTT.